A single sample is the source of the 20 T cell receptor beta chains below, sequenced in a study of blood T cell repertoires in COVID-19. Assay used: immunoSEQ multiplex PCR; TCRdb lists only in-frame clones, some missing. The sample lists about 180,000 clones, about 80% seen once, with around 14% in the top ten. The sample was PBMCs or T cells enriched from blood (not recorded which). The origin of the receptors is a man aged 60 to 75 who had been exposed to COVID-19.

This chain joins TRBV11-3 and TRBJ2-3, with D perhaps matching TRBD1 (6 bases). V was shortened by 4 bases and J by 2 bases, with 19 bases between the two germline ends. This CDR3 has 17 residues. Germline CDR1 and CDR2: SGHNT and YENEEA. CDR3: CASSSLDRWGPTDTQYF. The CDR3 nucleotides are TGTGCCAGCAGCTCCCTCGACAGGTGGGGCCCCACAGATACGCAGTATTTT.

This clone was picked up one time. V and J are TRBV12-3 or TRBV12-4 and TRBJ2-2; 7 bases fit TRBD1. Trimming removed 6 bases from V and 5 bases from J; junction bases left unmatched: 3. The CDR3 is made up of 13 amino acids. The CDR3 sequence: CASRSGGTGELFF. The CDR3 bases are TGTGCCAGCAGGTCAGGGGGAACCGGGGAGCTGTTTTTT.

CDR3 amino acids: CASPGQGAEAFF. In DNA, the CDR3 is TGTGCCTCCCCGGGACAGGGGGCTGAAGCTTTCTTT. This chain joins TRBV7-9 and TRBJ1-1, with TRBD1 identical over 11 bases. Per the germline V gene, CDR1 is SEHNR and CDR2 is FQNEAQ (reference sequence). The CDR3 runs 12 residues. Germline trimming cut 11 bases from V and 6 bases from J; bases unmatched to any gene: 5.

This clone was seen once. The V call is TRBV27, the J call TRBJ2-2, with TRBD1 matching over 8 bases. CDR1 and CDR2 from the germline V gene are MNHEY and SMNVEV (reference sequence). The junction had 5 bases not matched to a gene; V was cut back by 5 bases and J by 6 bases. This CDR3 spans 14 amino acids. The CDR3: CASSPHRGAGELFF. The CDR3 nucleotides are TGTGCCAGCAGTCCCCACAGGGGGGCCGGGGAGCTGTTTTTT.

Notes on this clone: Other DNA sequences in the same sample also yield this CDR3. The V call is TRBV28, the J call TRBJ2-7; D is perhaps TRBD2 (6 bases). The CDR3 length is 13 residues. Trimming took 5 bases from V and 9 from J, leaving 17 bases between them. Germline CDR1 reads MDHEN; CDR2 reads SYDVKM. CDR3 coding DNA: TGTGCCAGCAGTCCCCCAGGAGGGCTAGCGCAGTACTTC. As protein: CASSPPGGLAQYF.

Note on this clone: Other nucleotide sequences in the sample specify the same CDR3. CDR3 DNA: TGTGCCCCCCCCCAATTGGGGGGGACAGGGGGAAACTATGGCTACACCTTC. Its translation: CAPPQLGGTGGNYGYTF. The genes are TRBV7-2 and TRBJ1-2; 11 bases are a match to TRBD1. Germline V lookup: CDR1 SGHTA, CDR2 FQGNSA. The CDR3 totals 17 residues. V lost 11 bases and J lost 2; bases outside the gene matches: 16.

The chain has TRBV21-1 and TRBJ2-7; whether TRBD1, the table's D call, matches the DNA was not checked. TRBV21-1 is recorded as a pseudogene. The CDR3 is 15 residues long. The CDR3 here is CASSRRDSDSYEQYF. The CDR3 nucleotides are TGTGCCAGCAGCAGGCGGGACAGCGACTCCTACGAGCAGTACTTC.

The V call is TRBV6-1, the J call TRBJ2-7; TRBD1 matches at 8 bases. CDR3 length: 17 amino acids. Losses at the gene ends were 4 bases for V and 2 bases for J; bases not matched to a gene: 13. CDR1 and CDR2 from the germline V gene are MNHNS and SASEGT. The CDR3 DNA sequence: TGTGCCAGCAGTGCTCCACAGGGGGGCCGCAGCACCTACGAGCAGTACTTC. It codes for CASSAPQGGRSTYEQYF.

The V gene is TRBV11-3, the J gene TRBJ2-2; 9 bases match TRBD2. The CDR3 runs to 15 residues. Germline V lookup: CDR1 SGHNT, CDR2 YENEEA. With V trimmed by 4 bases and J by 6 bases, 6 bases remained unmatched. The CDR3 protein is CASSSTSGGAGELFF. Written as DNA, the CDR3 is TGTGCCAGCAGCTCGACTAGCGGCGGAGCCGGGGAGCTGTTTTTT.

The V call is TRBV19, the J call TRBJ2-7; the D gene is possibly TRBD2 (5 bases). CDR1 is LNHDA, CDR2 SQIVND, per germline (reference sequence). Trimming stripped 5 bases from V and 0 bases from J, with 14 bases between. CDR3 length: 15 amino acids. This chain's CDR3 is CASSRSGSSSYEQYF. CDR3 DNA sequence: TGTGCCAGTAGTCGGAGCGGCTCCTCCTCCTACGAGCAGTACTTC.

The genes are TRBV18 and TRBJ1-1, with 8 bases that match TRBD1. The CDR3 contains 12 residues. The V and J ends lost 3 bases and 10 bases, in that order; junction bases with no gene match: 4. CDR1 and CDR2 from the germline V gene are KGHSH and LQKENI. The CDR3 loop reads CASSPAGTGAFF. As DNA, the CDR3 is TGTGCCAGCTCACCGGCCGGGACAGGAGCTTTCTTT.

The chain uses TRBV7-8 and TRBJ2-7, with D uncertain. V shed 2 bases and J shed 3 bases, with 8 bases lying between them. Germline V CDR1 and CDR2: SGHVS, FQNEAQ. This CDR3 is built from 13 residues. The CDR3 here is CASSLSTVYEQYF. CDR3 DNA: TGTGCCAGCAGCTTAAGCACAGTCTACGAGCAGTACTTC. Drawing the rest from reference TRBV7-8 and TRBJ2-7, the complete variable domain is GAGVSQSPRYKVAKRGQDVALRCDPISGHVSLFWYQQALGQGPEFLTYFQNEAQLDKSGLPSDRFFAERPEGSVSTLKIQRTQQEDSAVYLCASSLSTVYEQYFGPGTRLTVT.

This clone occurred once. J is TRBJ1-2 and V is TRBV6-5, with D possibly matching TRBD1 (6 bases). The CDR3 covers 13 residues. V shed 8 bases and J shed 7 bases, with 17 bases lying between them. Per germline, CDR1 MNHEY and CDR2 SVGAGI. The CDR3 spells CASVGRGRGGYTF. The DNA of the CDR3 is TGTGCCAGCGTAGGCAGGGGTCGTGGTGGCTACACCTTC.

This chain uses TRBV7-3 with TRBJ2-3; possible D gene TRBD2, 6 bases. CDR3 length equals 14 residues. V was cut by 5 bases and J by 5 bases, with 14 bases left in between. The germline V gene has CDR1 SGHTA and CDR2 FQGTGA. CDR3 nucleotides: TGTGCCAGCAGCCCCGTCGGGGGAGAAGATACGCAGTATTTT. This encodes CASSPVGGEDTQYF.

This chain joins TRBV9 and TRBJ2-7; 7 nucleotides align to TRBD1. The CDR3 spans 15 residues. Unmatched junction bases numbered 5, after V lost 0 bases and J lost 2 bases. Germline V gene lookup returns CDR1 SGDLS and CDR2 YYNGEE. CDR3 amino acids: CASSVGQGLTYEQYF. As DNA, the CDR3 is TGTGCCAGCAGCGTAGGACAGGGTCTAACCTACGAGCAGTACTTC.

The chain carries TRBV5-6 and TRBJ2-7, with 8 bases identical to TRBD1. V was clipped by 3 bases and J by 4 bases; unmatched bases: 3. Looked up from germline, CDR1 is SGHDT and CDR2 is YYEEEE. The length of the CDR3 is 13 residues. The CDR3 sequence: CASSSDREYEQYF. The DNA for the CDR3 is TGTGCCAGCAGCTCGGACAGGGAGTACGAGCAGTACTTC.

This clone was seen a handful of times. Distinct nucleotide sequences in the sample also encode this CDR3. The J gene is TRBJ2-1, the V gene TRBV19, with D tentatively TRBD1 (6 bases). The V and J ends lost 6 bases and 0 bases respectively, with 12 bases between them. The CDR3 spans 15 residues. Looked up from germline, CDR1 is LNHDA and CDR2 is SQIVND (reference sequence). CDR3 coding DNA: TGTGCCAGTAGGGTCGACAGGAGCTCCTACAATGAGCAGTTCTTC. This sequence encodes CASRVDRSSYNEQFF.

The V gene is TRBV7-2, the J gene TRBJ2-7, with TRBD1 as a possible D gene (8 bases). CDR1 is SGHTA, CDR2 FQGNSA, per germline. Deletions cut 4 bases from V and 1 base from J, with 14 bases between. The CDR3 sequence is 15 residues long. The CDR3 DNA reads as TGTGCCAGCAGCTCACAGGGGGGGTCATCCTACGAGCAGTACTTC. Its protein product is CASSSQGGSSYEQYF.

This sequence joins TRBV28 and TRBJ2-7; D remains ambiguous. This CDR3 has 11 residues. The V and J ends lost 5 bases and 5 bases respectively, with 7 bases between them. CDR1 and CDR2 (germline): MDHEN, SYDVKM. The CDR3 DNA reads as TGTGCCAGCAGTGAACTACACGAGCAGTACTTC. It encodes CASSELHEQYF.

The DNA of the CDR3 is TGTGCCAGTAGCCTGGCTGGGAGGGTGAACACTGAAGCTTTCTTT. Translated: CASSLAGRVNTEAFF. V is TRBV19 and J is TRBJ1-1; D is uncertain. Trimming pared 6 bases from V and 0 bases from J, leaving 14 bases between. Per germline, CDR1 LNHDA and CDR2 SQIVND (reference sequence). The CDR3 has 15 amino acids. Supplemented by reference TRBV19 and TRBJ1-1, the full variable domain reads DGGITQSPKYLFRKEGQNVTLSCEQNLNHDAMYWYRQDPGQGLRLIYYSQIVNDFQKGDIAEGYSVSREKKESFPLTVTSAQKNPTAFYLCASSLAGRVNTEAFFGQGTRLTVV.